These T cell receptor beta chains were read from a single sample in a study of blood T cells in healthy people across ages. MiXCR, applied by TCRdb to the 5' RACE reads, yields one record per CDR3 protein. This table has 870,000 or so distinct CDR3 sequences, around 30% appearing once. Source material: blood. These receptors all come from an elderly woman in good health. CDR3s include the opening cysteine and the closing phenylalanine or tryptophan. The D gene is left open where the match is weak. Clone size is not always given. Where it is, it says once, few, many or a class for expanded clones.

j_gene: TRBJ2-4; abundance: many; d_gene: -; v_gene: TRBV6-2/TRBV6-3; CDR3aa: CASTKGTAFGPVYF; CDR3nt: TGTGCCAGCACCAAAGGGACGGCGTTTGGCCCGGTGTACTTC
j_gene: TRBJ2-1; abundance: -; d_gene: -; v_gene: TRBV20-1; CDR3aa: CSARADQETQFF; CDR3nt: TGCAGTGCTAGGGCGGACCAAGAGACCCAGTTCTTC
j_gene: TRBJ2-6; abundance: -; d_gene: TRBD1; v_gene: TRBV3-1; CDR3aa: CASSQLGTASGANVLTF; CDR3nt: TGTGCCAGCAGCCAACTAGGGACAGCCTCTGGGGCCAACGTCCTGACTTTC
j_gene: TRBJ2-7; abundance: -; d_gene: -; v_gene: TRBV5-6; CDR3aa: CASSSETGPLDYEQYF; CDR3nt: TGTGCCAGCAGCTCAGAAACAGGCCCGCTTGACTACGAGCAGTACTTC
j_gene: TRBJ2-5; abundance: few; d_gene: TRBD2; v_gene: TRBV9; CDR3aa: CASSVSGDQETQYF; CDR3nt: TGTGCCAGCAGCGTCAGCGGGGATCAAGAGACCCAGTACTTC
j_gene: TRBJ2-1; abundance: -; d_gene: -; v_gene: TRBV6-9; CDR3aa: CASSYSIGCPYNEQFF; CDR3nt: TGTGCCAGCAGTTATTCGATTGGTTGCCCCTACAATGAGCAGTTCTTC
j_gene: TRBJ2-2; abundance: -; d_gene: -; v_gene: TRBV24-1; CDR3aa: CATRTDTGELFF; CDR3nt: TGTGCCACCCGAACGGACACCGGGGAGCTGTTTTTT
j_gene: TRBJ1-5; abundance: few; d_gene: -; v_gene: TRBV20-1; CDR3aa: CSARAGGGAGQPQHF; CDR3nt: TGCAGTGCTAGAGCTGGTGGGGGCGCGGGTCAGCCCCAGCATTTT
j_gene: TRBJ1-1; abundance: -; d_gene: -; v_gene: TRBV9; CDR3aa: CASSVATGGGRIGTEAFF; CDR3nt: TGTGCCAGCAGCGTAGCTACGGGAGGGGGGCGAATAGGCACTGAAGCTTTCTTT
j_gene: TRBJ2-7; abundance: few; d_gene: -; v_gene: TRBV12-5; CDR3aa: CASGAGISYEQYF; CDR3nt: TGTGCTAGTGGCGCCGGGATCTCCTACGAGCAGTACTTC
j_gene: TRBJ1-1; abundance: -; d_gene: TRBD1; v_gene: TRBV7-9; CDR3aa: CGSSYQGAVKNTEAFF; CDR3nt: TGTGGCAGCAGCTATCAGGGGGCAGTTAAGAACACTGAAGCTTTCTTT
j_gene: TRBJ2-1; abundance: many; d_gene: TRBD1; v_gene: TRBV4-2; CDR3aa: CASSQDERGQGYNEQFF; CDR3nt: TGTGCCAGCAGCCAAGATGAAAGGGGACAGGGTTACAATGAGCAGTTCTTC
j_gene: TRBJ2-1; abundance: many; d_gene: TRBD2; v_gene: TRBV4-3; CDR3aa: CASSQKGRAGEGGEQFF; CDR3nt: TGCGCCAGCAGCCAGAAGGGCCGAGCGGGGGAGGGGGGTGAGCAGTTCTTC
j_gene: TRBJ2-7; abundance: -; d_gene: -; v_gene: TRBV9; CDR3aa: CASSVGGNVDYEQYF; CDR3nt: TGTGCCAGCAGCGTAGGAGGCAACGTCGATTACGAGCAGTACTTC
j_gene: TRBJ2-5; abundance: -; d_gene: TRBD1; v_gene: TRBV9; CDR3aa: CASSIDRGLPYQETQYF; CDR3nt: TGTGCCAGCAGCATCGACAGGGGCTTGCCATACCAAGAGACCCAGTACTTC
j_gene: TRBJ1-1; abundance: -; d_gene: -; v_gene: TRBV7-8; CDR3aa: CASSLAEGLNTEAFF; CDR3nt: TGTGCCAGCAGCTTAGCTGAGGGTTTGAACACTGAAGCTTTCTTT
j_gene: TRBJ1-2; abundance: few; d_gene: TRBD1; v_gene: TRBV6-5; CDR3aa: CASLDRDRSGYTF; CDR3nt: TGTGCCAGCCTGGACAGGGACCGGTCGGGCTACACCTTC
j_gene: TRBJ1-5; abundance: -; d_gene: -; v_gene: TRBV2; CDR3aa: CASNQDSNQPQHF; CDR3nt: TGTGCCAGCAATCAGGATAGCAATCAGCCCCAGCATTTT
j_gene: TRBJ2-3; abundance: few; d_gene: -; v_gene: TRBV5-1; CDR3aa: CASSLEGRKGDTQYF; CDR3nt: TGCGCCAGCAGCTTGGAGGGCAGGAAGGGAGATACGCAGTATTTT
j_gene: TRBJ2-7; abundance: few; d_gene: -; v_gene: TRBV27; CDR3aa: CASSSTLYAYEQYF; CDR3nt: TGTGCCAGCAGTTCCACCCTATATGCGTACGAGCAGTACTTC
j_gene: TRBJ2-5; abundance: many; d_gene: -; v_gene: TRBV18; CDR3aa: CASSPKGQETQYF; CDR3nt: TGTGCCAGCTCACCAAAAGGACAAGAGACCCAGTACTTC
j_gene: TRBJ1-5; abundance: many; d_gene: TRBD1; v_gene: TRBV7-9; CDR3aa: CARTGVVQPQHF; CDR3nt: TGTGCCAGGACAGGGGTGGTTCAGCCCCAGCATTTT
j_gene: TRBJ2-1; abundance: -; d_gene: TRBD2; v_gene: TRBV5-5; CDR3aa: CASSLLASSGGTYNERFF; CDR3nt: TGTGCCAGCAGCTTGTTGGCCTCTAGCGGGGGGACCTACAATGAGCGGTTCTTC
j_gene: TRBJ2-2; abundance: many; d_gene: -; v_gene: TRBV5-6; CDR3aa: CASSFRTGELFF; CDR3nt: TGTGCCAGCAGCTTTAGGACCGGGGAGCTGTTTTTT
j_gene: TRBJ1-4; abundance: -; d_gene: -; v_gene: TRBV6-9; CDR3aa: CASVDGRDEKLFF; CDR3nt: TGTGCCAGCGTTGACGGCCGTGATGAAAAACTGTTTTTT
j_gene: TRBJ2-7; abundance: many; d_gene: TRBD2; v_gene: TRBV18; CDR3aa: CASSPLAPSGGSGSQYF; CDR3nt: TGTGCCAGCTCACCTTTAGCTCCTAGCGGGGGCAGCGGGTCCCAGTACTTC
j_gene: TRBJ2-1; abundance: -; d_gene: TRBD2; v_gene: TRBV5-1; CDR3aa: CASSLAGGQYNEQFF; CDR3nt: TGCGCCAGCAGCTTAGCGGGAGGGCAGTACAATGAGCAGTTCTTC
j_gene: TRBJ1-2; abundance: many; d_gene: TRBD1; v_gene: TRBV7-2; CDR3aa: CASSRGGAGGYTF; CDR3nt: TGTGCCAGCAGCCGAGGGGGCGCAGGTGGCTACACCTTC
j_gene: TRBJ2-4; abundance: many; d_gene: -; v_gene: TRBV28; CDR3aa: CASSSGQSNIQYF; CDR3nt: TGTGCCTCCAGCTCGGGACAATCAAACATTCAGTACTTC
j_gene: TRBJ1-5; abundance: -; d_gene: -; v_gene: TRBV28; CDR3aa: CASSPTPGRYNQPQHF; CDR3nt: TGTGCCAGCAGTCCCACCCCGGGAAGGTACAATCAGCCCCAGCATTTT
j_gene: TRBJ2-4; abundance: many; d_gene: -; v_gene: TRBV7-9; CDR3aa: CASSLLPGRLAKNIQYF; CDR3nt: TGTGCCAGCAGCTTACTCCCCGGTCGGCTAGCCAAAAACATTCAGTACTTC
j_gene: TRBJ2-1; abundance: many; d_gene: -; v_gene: TRBV18; CDR3aa: CASSPTRPENKYNEQFF; CDR3nt: TGTGCCAGCTCACCGACCCGTCCGGAGAACAAATACAATGAGCAGTTCTTC
j_gene: TRBJ2-3; abundance: -; d_gene: -; v_gene: TRBV6-2/TRBV6-3; CDR3aa: CASSRGGTLASTDTQYF; CDR3nt: TGTGCCAGCAGCCGTGGGGGGACCCTCGCTAGCACAGATACGCAGTATTTT
j_gene: TRBJ2-1; abundance: -; d_gene: TRBD2; v_gene: TRBV7-2; CDR3aa: CASSLAGGGVQFF; CDR3nt: TGTGCCAGCAGCTTAGCGGGCGGGGGGGTTCAGTTCTTC
j_gene: TRBJ2-2; abundance: few; d_gene: -; v_gene: TRBV28; CDR3aa: CASSLGGGGHTGELFF; CDR3nt: TGTGCCAGCAGTTTAGGTGGAGGGGGGCACACCGGGGAGCTGTTTTTT
j_gene: TRBJ2-1; abundance: -; d_gene: -; v_gene: TRBV7-2; CDR3aa: CASRIDSLPHNEQFF; CDR3nt: TGTGCCAGCAGAATAGACTCCCTCCCCCACAATGAGCAGTTCTTC
j_gene: TRBJ2-7; abundance: once; d_gene: -; v_gene: TRBV29-1; CDR3aa: CSAYRVGYEQYF; CDR3nt: TGCAGCGCCTACAGGGTGGGATACGAGCAGTACTTC
j_gene: TRBJ2-5; abundance: many; d_gene: -; v_gene: TRBV11-2; CDR3aa: CASSHPGTSETQYF; CDR3nt: TGTGCCAGCAGCCATCCCGGGACATCAGAGACCCAGTACTTC
j_gene: TRBJ1-1; abundance: -; d_gene: -; v_gene: TRBV20-1; CDR3aa: CSARQQGNTEAFF; CDR3nt: TGCAGTGCTAGACAACAGGGGAACACTGAAGCTTTCTTT
j_gene: TRBJ1-5; abundance: -; d_gene: TRBD1; v_gene: TRBV5-5; CDR3aa: CASSWTGSNQPQHF; CDR3nt: TGTGCCAGCAGCTGGACAGGGAGCAATCAGCCCCAGCATTTT
j_gene: TRBJ1-1; abundance: few; d_gene: TRBD1; v_gene: TRBV4-2; CDR3aa: CASSQGSGTENTEAFF; CDR3nt: TGTGCCAGCAGCCAAGGGTCCGGGACAGAGAACACTGAAGCTTTCTTT